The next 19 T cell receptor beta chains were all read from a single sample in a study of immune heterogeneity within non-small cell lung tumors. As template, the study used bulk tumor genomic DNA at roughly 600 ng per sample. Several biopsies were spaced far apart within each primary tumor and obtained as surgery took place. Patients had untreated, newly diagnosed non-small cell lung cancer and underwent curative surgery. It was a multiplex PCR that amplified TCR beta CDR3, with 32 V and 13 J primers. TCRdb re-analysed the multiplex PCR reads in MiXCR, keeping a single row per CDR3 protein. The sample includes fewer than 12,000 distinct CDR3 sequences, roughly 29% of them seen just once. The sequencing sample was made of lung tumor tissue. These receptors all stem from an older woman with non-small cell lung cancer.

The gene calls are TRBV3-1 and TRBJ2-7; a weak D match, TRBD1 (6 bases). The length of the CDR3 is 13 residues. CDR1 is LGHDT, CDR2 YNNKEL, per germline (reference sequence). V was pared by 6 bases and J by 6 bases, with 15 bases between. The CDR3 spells CASSPTGDGEQYF. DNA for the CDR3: TGTGCCAGCAGTCCGACAGGCGACGGCGAGCAGTACTTC.

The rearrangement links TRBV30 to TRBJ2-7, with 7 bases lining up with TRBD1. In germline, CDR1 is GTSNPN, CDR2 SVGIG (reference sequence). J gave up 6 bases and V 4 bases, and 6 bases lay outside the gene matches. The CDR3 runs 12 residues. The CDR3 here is CAWNKGAGEQYF. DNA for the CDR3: TGTGCCTGGAATAAGGGGGCAGGCGAGCAGTACTTC.

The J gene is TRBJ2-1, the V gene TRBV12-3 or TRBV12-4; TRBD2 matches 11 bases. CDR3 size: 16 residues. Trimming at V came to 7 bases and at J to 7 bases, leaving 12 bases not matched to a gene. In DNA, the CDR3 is TGTGCCAGCACCTTTAAATTAGCGGGAGGGACGAATGAGCAGTTCTTC. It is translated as CASTFKLAGGTNEQFF.

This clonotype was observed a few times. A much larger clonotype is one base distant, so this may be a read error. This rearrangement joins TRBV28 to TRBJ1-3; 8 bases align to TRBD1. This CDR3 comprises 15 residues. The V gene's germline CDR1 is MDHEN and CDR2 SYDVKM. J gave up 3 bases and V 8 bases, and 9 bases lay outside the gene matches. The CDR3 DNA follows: TGTGCCAGCTCCACGCTGGACAGGGTTGGAAACACCATATATTTT. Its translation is CASSTLDRVGNTIYF.

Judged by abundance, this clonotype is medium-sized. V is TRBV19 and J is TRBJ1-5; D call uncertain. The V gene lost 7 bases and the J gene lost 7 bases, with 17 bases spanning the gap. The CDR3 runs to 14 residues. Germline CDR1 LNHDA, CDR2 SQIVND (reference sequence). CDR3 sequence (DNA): TGTGCCAGTACCGCCCGGGGTGGAGGGCAGCCCCAGCATTTT. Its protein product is CASTARGGGQPQHF.

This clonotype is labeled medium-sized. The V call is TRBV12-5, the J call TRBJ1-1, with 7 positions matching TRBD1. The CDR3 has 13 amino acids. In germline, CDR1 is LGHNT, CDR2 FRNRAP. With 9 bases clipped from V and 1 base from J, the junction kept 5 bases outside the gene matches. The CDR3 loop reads CASAKGANTEAFF. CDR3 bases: TGTGCTAGCGCCAAGGGGGCGAACACTGAAGCTTTCTTT.

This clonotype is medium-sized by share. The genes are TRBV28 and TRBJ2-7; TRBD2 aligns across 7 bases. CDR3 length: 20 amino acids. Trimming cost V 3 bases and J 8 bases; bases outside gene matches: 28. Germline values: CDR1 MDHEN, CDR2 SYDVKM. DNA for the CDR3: TGTGCCAGCAGTTTCAAGGGAGGGGACCCCACGAGAGCGGGCAAGGTAAAGCAGTACTTC. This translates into CASSFKGGDPTRAGKVKQYF.

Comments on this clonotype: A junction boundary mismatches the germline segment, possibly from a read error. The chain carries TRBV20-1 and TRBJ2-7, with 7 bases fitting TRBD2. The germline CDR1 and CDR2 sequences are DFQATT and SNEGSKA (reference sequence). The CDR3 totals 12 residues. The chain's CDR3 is CSASWGGDEHYF. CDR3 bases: TGCAGTGCTTCGTGGGGGGGGGACGAGCATTACTTC.

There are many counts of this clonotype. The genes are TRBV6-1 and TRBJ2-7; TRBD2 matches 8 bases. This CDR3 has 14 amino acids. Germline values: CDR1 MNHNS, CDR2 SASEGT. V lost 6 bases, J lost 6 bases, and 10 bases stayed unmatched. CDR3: CASRPGLGSGEQYF. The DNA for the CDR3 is TGTGCCAGCAGGCCGGGACTAGGCTCGGGCGAGCAGTACTTC.

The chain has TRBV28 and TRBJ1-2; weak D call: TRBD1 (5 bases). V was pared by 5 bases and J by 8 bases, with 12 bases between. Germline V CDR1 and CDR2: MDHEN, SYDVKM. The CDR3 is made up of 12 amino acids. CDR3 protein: CASSRLGGGYTF. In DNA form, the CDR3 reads TGTGCCAGCAGTCGATTGGGGGGGGGCTACACCTTC.

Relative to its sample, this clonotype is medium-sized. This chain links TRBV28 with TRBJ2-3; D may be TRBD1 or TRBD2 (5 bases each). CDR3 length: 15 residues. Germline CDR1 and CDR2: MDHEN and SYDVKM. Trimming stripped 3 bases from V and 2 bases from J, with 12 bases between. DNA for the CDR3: TGTGCCAGCAGTTTGTTAGGGGAGTCCACAGATACGCAGTATTTT. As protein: CASSLLGESTDTQYF. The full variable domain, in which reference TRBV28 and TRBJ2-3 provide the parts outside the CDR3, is DVKVTQSSRYLVKRTGEKVFLECVQDMDHENMFWYRQDPGLGLRLIYFSYDVKMKEKGDIPEGYSVSREKKERFSLILESASTNQTSMYLCASSLLGESTDTQYFGPGTRLTVL.

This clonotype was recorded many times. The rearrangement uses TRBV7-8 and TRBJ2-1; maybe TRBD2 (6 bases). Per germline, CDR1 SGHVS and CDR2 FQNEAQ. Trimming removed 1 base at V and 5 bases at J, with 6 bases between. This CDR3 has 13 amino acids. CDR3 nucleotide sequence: TGTGCCAGCAGCTTAGGGACTAACAATGAGCAGTTCTTC. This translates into CASSLGTNNEQFF.

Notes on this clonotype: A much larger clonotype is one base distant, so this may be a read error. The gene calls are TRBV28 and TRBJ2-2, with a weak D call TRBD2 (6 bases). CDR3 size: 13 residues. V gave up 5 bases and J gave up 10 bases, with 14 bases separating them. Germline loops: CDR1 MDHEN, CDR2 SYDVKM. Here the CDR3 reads CASSGDFSAELFF. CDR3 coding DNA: TGTGCCAGCAGTGGGGACTTCAGCGCGGAGCTGTTTTTT.

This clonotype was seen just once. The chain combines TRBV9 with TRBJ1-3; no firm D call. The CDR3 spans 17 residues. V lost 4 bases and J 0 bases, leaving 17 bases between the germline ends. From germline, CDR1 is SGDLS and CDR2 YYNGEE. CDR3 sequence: CASSPRTLDDSGNTIYF. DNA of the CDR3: TGTGCCAGCAGCCCACGGACCCTAGACGACTCTGGAAACACCATATATTTT.

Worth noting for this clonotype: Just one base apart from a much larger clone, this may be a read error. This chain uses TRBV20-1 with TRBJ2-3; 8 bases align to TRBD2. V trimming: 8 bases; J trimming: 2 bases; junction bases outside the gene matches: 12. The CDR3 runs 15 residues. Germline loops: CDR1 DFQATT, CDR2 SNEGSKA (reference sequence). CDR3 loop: CSTLPGLGDTDTQYF. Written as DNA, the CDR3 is TGCAGTACTTTACCGGGACTAGGCGACACAGATACGCAGTATTTT.

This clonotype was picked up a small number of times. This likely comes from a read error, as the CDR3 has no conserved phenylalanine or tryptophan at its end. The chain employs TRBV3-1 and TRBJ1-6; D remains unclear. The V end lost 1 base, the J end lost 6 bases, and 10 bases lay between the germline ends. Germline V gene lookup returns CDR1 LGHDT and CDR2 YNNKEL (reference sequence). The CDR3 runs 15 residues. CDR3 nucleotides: TGTGCCAGCAGCCAAGGGTTAGGAGCTAATTCACCCCTCCACCTT. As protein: CASSQGLGANSPLHL.

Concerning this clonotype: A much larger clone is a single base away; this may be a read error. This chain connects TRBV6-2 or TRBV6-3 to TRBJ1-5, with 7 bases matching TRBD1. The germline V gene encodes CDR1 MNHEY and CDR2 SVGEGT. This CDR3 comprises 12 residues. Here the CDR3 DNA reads TGTGCCAGCAATTACCAAGGGACAGCCCAGCATTTT. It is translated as CASNYQGTAQHF.

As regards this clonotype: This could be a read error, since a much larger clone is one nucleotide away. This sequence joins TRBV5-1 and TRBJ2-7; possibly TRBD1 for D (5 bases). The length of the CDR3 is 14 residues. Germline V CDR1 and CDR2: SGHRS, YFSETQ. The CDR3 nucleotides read TGCGCCAGCAGCTTTGGCCTACAGGCTCACGAGCGGTACTTC. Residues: CASSFGLQAHERYF. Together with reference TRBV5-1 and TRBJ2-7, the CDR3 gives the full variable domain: KAGVTQTPRYLIKTRGQQVTLSCSPISGHRSVSWYQQTPGQGLQFLFEYFSETQRNKGNFPGRFSGRQFSNSRSEMNVSTLELGDSALYLCASSFGLQAHERYFGPGTRLTVT.

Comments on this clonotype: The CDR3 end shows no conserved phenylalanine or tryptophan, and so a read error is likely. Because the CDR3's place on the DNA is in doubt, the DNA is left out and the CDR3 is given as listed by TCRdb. The CDR3 is CASSLPGLAGGGDPVL. The chain has TRBV6-4 and TRBJ2-5; no DNA check was done on the table's D call, TRBD2. CDR1 is MRHNA, CDR2 SNTAGT, per germline. The CDR3 sequence runs 16 residues, both termini included.